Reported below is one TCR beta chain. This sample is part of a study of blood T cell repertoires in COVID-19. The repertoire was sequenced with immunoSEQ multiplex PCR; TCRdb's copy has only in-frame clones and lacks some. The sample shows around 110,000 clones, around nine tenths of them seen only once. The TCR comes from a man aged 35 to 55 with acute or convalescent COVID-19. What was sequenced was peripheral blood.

The CDR3 loop reads CASNLGGGYGYTF. The CDR3 coding sequence is TGTGCCAGCAACCTGGGCGGGGGCTATGGCTACACCTTC. The rearrangement links TRBV27 to TRBJ1-2, with a tentative D call TRBD1 (5 bases). The V and J ends lost 7 bases and 4 bases respectively, with 13 bases between them. There are 13 residues in the CDR3. Per germline, CDR1 MNHEY and CDR2 SMNVEV (reference sequence).